The entry that follows covers one TCR beta chain sequence. Its antigen is still unknown. Base qualities were left out, and no much larger clone turns up one base away. V was cut back by 6 bases and J by 0 bases, leaving a gap of 8 bases between them. The CDR3 contains 13 residues, cysteine and phenylalanine counted. Just the 39-base CDR3 DNA is kept, in frame starting at base 1. The germline V gene (reference sequence) specifies MNHNY as CDR1 and SVGAGI as CDR2. To demonstrate the VDJtools post-analysis software, the study profiled TCR beta repertoires from the peripheral blood of about a dozen young patients with multiple sclerosis. The patients with multiple sclerosis were children and adolescents between about 6 and 15 years of age. The entry originates in a study of post-analysis software for immune sequencing data (dated by TCRdb to 2015 to 2017). Some background on the complete study: Disease courses on record covered relapsing-remitting, secondary progressive and progressive-relapsing multiple sclerosis, though some patients had no subtype annotation. The patient repertoires were set against about 12 previously published healthy control repertoires from donors whose ages ranged from about 6 to 25 years. A subset of samples was prepared in parallel using single-end sample barcoding, then pooled and co-amplified after Illumina adapter ligation. The paper as a whole reports these results and caveats: Multiple sclerosis patients had significantly lower normalized Chao1 diversity than controls, a result that suggests substantial peripheral T-cell clonal expansion. Direct clustering with F measure revealed strong co-clustering of samples prepared in the same batch, which led to a batch-effect correction. Roughly 5 TRBV segments, including TRBV5-6, TRBV5-1 and TRBV20-1, were significantly more frequent in patients than controls. The control group was slightly older than the multiple sclerosis patient group.

Library construction relied on PCR. Sequencing used an Illumina HiSeq 2500. To reduce PCR and sequencing biases, unique molecular identifiers were built into the TCR beta cDNA libraries. Roughly 0.5 million cDNA molecules were obtained per 1 to 10 million input T cells, so each molecule approximated one T cell. The same protocol used for the earlier healthy control dataset was applied to prepare and sequence the patient libraries. Within a given batch, samples were prepared together, multiplexed and sequenced on the same HiSeq lane. Per the original workflow: MIGEC handled the raw barcoded reads, throwing out single-read molecular identifier groups before consensus assembly and CDR3 extraction. Clonotype tables were post-analysed with VDJtools, and diversity was normalized by down-sampling all datasets to the smallest sample size. In repertoire overlap clustering, CDR3 amino acid sequences, but not nucleotide sequences, were matched to correct batch-related cross-sample contamination. TCRdb passed the public sequencing reads through fastp at Q25 and MiXCR, retaining productive beta sequences. One record per CDR3 amino acid sequence lists the most common genes and DNA. These V and J calls originate from TCRdb's pipeline instead of the authors' own analysis. The sample profile shows fewer than 550,000 distinct CDR3 sequences; around a third of them were found once. Roughly 6% of the sample belongs to the ten largest clones.

The receptor chain draws on TRBV6-6 and TRBJ1-1, with an unclear D gene assignment. Sequencing was performed on blood. The sequence was obtained from a girl aged 2-17 years with multiple sclerosis. CDR3 reads: CASRSILNTEAFF. The sequenced DNA: TGTGCCAGCAGAAGTATCCTGAACACTGAAGCTTTCTTT.